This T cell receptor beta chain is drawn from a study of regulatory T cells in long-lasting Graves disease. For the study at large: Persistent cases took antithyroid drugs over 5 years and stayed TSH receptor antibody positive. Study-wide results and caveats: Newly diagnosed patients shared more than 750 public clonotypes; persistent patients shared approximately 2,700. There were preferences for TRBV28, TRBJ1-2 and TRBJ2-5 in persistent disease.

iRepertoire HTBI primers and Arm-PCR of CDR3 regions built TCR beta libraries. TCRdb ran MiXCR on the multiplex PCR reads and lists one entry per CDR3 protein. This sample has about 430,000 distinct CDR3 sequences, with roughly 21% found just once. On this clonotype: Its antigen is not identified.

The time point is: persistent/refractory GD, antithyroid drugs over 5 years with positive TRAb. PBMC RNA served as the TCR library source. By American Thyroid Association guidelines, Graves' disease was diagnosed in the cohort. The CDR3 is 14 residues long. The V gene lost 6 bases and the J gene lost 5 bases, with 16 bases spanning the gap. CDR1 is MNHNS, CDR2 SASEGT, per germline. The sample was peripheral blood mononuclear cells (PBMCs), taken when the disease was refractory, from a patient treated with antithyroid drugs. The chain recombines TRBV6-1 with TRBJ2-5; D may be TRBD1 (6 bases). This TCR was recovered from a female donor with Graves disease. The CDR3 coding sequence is TGTGCCAGCAGGGGTACAGGGTTAGGGGAGACCCAGTACTTC. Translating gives CASRGTGLGETQYF.